These T cell receptor beta chains were read from a single sample in a study of identical twins. TCRdb processed the 5' RACE reads anew with MiXCR; each CDR3 protein has one entry. The sample contains some 790,000 distinct CDR3 sequences, 18% of which appear only once. The same specimen was also included in a second study, on T cells expressing NK-cell markers.

The sample comprised PBMCs. The receptor source for this set is a woman aged 18-35 years in good health. Both conserved end residues are part of each CDR3. Each record gives: CDR3 length, D gene, clone size, V gene, J gene, CDR3 DNA, CDR3 protein. The D gene is left open where the match is weak. Clone size is stated in some rows and not others, as once, few, many or a class when expanded.

13,.,.,TRBV12-3/TRBV12-4,TRBJ1-4,TGTGCCGTCCGGCGGCAGGGGCGGGAAAAACTGTTTTTT,CAVRRQGREKLFF
15,TRBD2,few,TRBV20-1,TRBJ2-4,TGCAGTGCACGCCCGGGAGGGTTAGCCAAAAACATTCAGTACTTC,CSARPGGLAKNIQYF
12,.,few,TRBV5-5,TRBJ2-7,TGTGCCAGCAGCTTGCAAGTCAACGAGCAGTACTTC,CASSLQVNEQYF
13,.,few,TRBV6-2/TRBV6-3,TRBJ2-2,TGTGCCAGCAGTGGCCAGGGTGCCGGGGAGCTGTTTTTT,CASSGQGAGELFF
15,.,.,TRBV9,TRBJ2-5,TGTGCCAGCAGCGTAGCTCCAGGGGCAGGAGAGACCCAGTACTTC,CASSVAPGAGETQYF
17,TRBD1,.,TRBV5-5,TRBJ1-3,TGTGCCAGCAGCTTGAACCTCAGGGGGGCTGGTGGAAACACCATATATTTT,CASSLNLRGAGGNTIYF
15,.,few,TRBV27,TRBJ2-1,TGTGCCAGCAGTTTACTGGGGACTTCCTACAATGAGCAGTTCTTC,CASSLLGTSYNEQFF
12,.,.,TRBV6-1,TRBJ1-4,TGTGCCGGCAGGGGCCCCAAAGGAAAACTGTTTTTT,CAGRGPKGKLFF
15,.,.,TRBV7-2,TRBJ2-1,TGTGCCAGCACCCGACTAGGCCCCTCCTACAATGAGCAGTTCTTC,CASTRLGPSYNEQFF
13,.,.,TRBV20-1,TRBJ2-1,TGCAGTGCTAGTGTACTAATAGACAATGAGCAGTTCTTC,CSASVLIDNEQFF
12,TRBD1,many,TRBV10-3,TRBJ2-7,TGTGCCATCAGTTGGACAGGGGTCGAGCAGTACTTC,CAISWTGVEQYF
15,.,.,TRBV7-3,TRBJ2-1,TGTGCCAGCAGCCGGGGAGGGGGGGCCTACAATGAGCAGTTCTTC,CASSRGGGAYNEQFF
12,.,few,TRBV20-1,TRBJ2-1,TGCAGTGGGACAGACGGGGACAATGAGCAGTTCTTC,CSGTDGDNEQFF
16,TRBD1,.,TRBV10-3,TRBJ1-2,TGTGCCATCAGTGTCAACTACCGGGACAGGGTTTCTGGCTACACCTTC,CAISVNYRDRVSGYTF
14,.,.,TRBV4-3,TRBJ1-1,TGCGCCAGCAGGCAAAGGGAGAAGAACACTGAAGCTTTCTTT,CASRQREKNTEAFF
13,.,.,TRBV11-2,TRBJ2-3,TGTGCCAGCAGCCGTCCCCCCACAGATACGCAGTATTTT,CASSRPPTDTQYF